Below, 12 T cell receptor beta chains from the same sample are listed, as sequenced in a study of blood T cell repertoires in COVID-19 (dated by TCRdb to the early 2020s). The library was built by means of the immunoSEQ multiplex PCR assay. TCRdb retrieved this table from immuneACCESS and kept in-frame rearrangements only. Not all clones are present; in checked studies, unresolved V genes account for under half, and no reason is known for the remainder. This sample lists around 130,000 clones; 70% to 90% were detected once. The ten largest clones add up to about 13% of the sample. The sequenced sample was peripheral blood. The origin of the receptors is a human donor in a cohort sampled during active COVID-19.

This clone was detected only a few times. This sequence joins TRBV5-5 and TRBJ2-2, with TRBD1 matching over 7 bases. With V trimmed by 5 bases and J by 5 bases, 6 bases remained unmatched. Germline V CDR1 and CDR2: SGHKS, YYEKEE (reference sequence). This CDR3 spans 14 amino acids. The CDR3 spells CASSQLQGTGELFF. In nucleotides, the CDR3 is TGTGCCAGCAGTCAGTTACAGGGGACCGGGGAGCTGTTTTTT.

This sequence joins TRBV6-5 and TRBJ1-5; tentatively, D is TRBD1 (5 bases). The CDR3 length is 14 residues. Trimming took 0 bases from V and 6 from J, leaving 9 bases between them. Germline values: CDR1 MNHEY, CDR2 SVGAGI. DNA for the CDR3: TGTGCCAGCAGTTACTCGTCAGGGCGTCAGCCCCAGCATTTT. Translation: CASSYSSGRQPQHF.

The chain carries TRBV2 and TRBJ1-4; the match to TRBD1 covers 9 bases. This CDR3 is built from 14 residues. Trimming cost V 6 bases and J 7 bases; bases outside gene matches: 6. Looked up from germline, CDR1 is SNHLY and CDR2 is FYNNEI. CDR3 nucleotides: TGTGCCAGCAGGGACAGGGGAAGGGGTGAAAAACTGTTTTTT. Translated, it gives CASRDRGRGEKLFF.

The rearrangement uses TRBV6-1 and TRBJ2-7, with a possible D match to TRBD2 (8 bases). The CDR3 consists of 18 residues. Looked up from germline, CDR1 is MNHNS and CDR2 is SASEGT. The V end was cut by 1 base, the J end by 0 bases, with 19 bases between. In DNA, the CDR3 is TGTGCCAGCAGTGAAGACGGGGGGGGACAGCGAAGCTCCTACGAGCAGTACTTC. Translated, it gives CASSEDGGGQRSSYEQYF.

The chain joins TRBV11-1 to TRBJ2-7; TRBD2 is a possible D gene (7 bases). The CDR3 length is 15 residues. Germline V gives CDR1 SGHAT, CDR2 FQDESV (reference sequence). The V end was cut by 3 bases, the J end by 1 base, with 13 bases between. As DNA, the CDR3 is TGTGCCAGCAGCTTCCGCGGGGGCCTATCCTACGAGCAGTACTTC. It specifies CASSFRGGLSYEQYF.

V and J are TRBV2 and TRBJ2-1, with 11 bases that match TRBD1. Per germline, CDR1 SNHLY and CDR2 FYNNEI. This CDR3 is built from 15 residues. V shed 1 base, J shed 6 bases, and the junction held 2 bases outside the gene matches. The CDR3 DNA reads as TGTGCCAGCAGTGAAGTGGGACAGGGGGGCAATGAGCAGTTCTTC. This encodes CASSEVGQGGNEQFF.

The rearrangement uses TRBV7-9 and TRBJ2-7, with 10 bases that match TRBD1. This CDR3 region has 16 residues. Trimming cost V 3 bases and J 5 bases; bases outside gene matches: 10. CDR1 is SEHNR and CDR2 is FQNEAQ in the germline V gene (reference sequence). CDR3 sequence: CASSFTEWTGGDEQYF. In nucleotides, the CDR3 is TGTGCCAGCAGCTTCACAGAATGGACAGGGGGTGACGAGCAGTACTTC.

The V gene is TRBV6-5, the J gene TRBJ1-1; TRBD1 matches at 10 bases. This CDR3 has 14 residues. The germline V gene encodes CDR1 MNHEY and CDR2 SVGAGI. With 7 bases clipped from V and 4 bases from J, the junction kept 6 bases outside the gene matches. CDR3 protein: CASNWDRGGTEAFF. As DNA, the CDR3 is TGTGCCAGCAATTGGGACAGGGGAGGCACTGAAGCTTTCTTT.

J is TRBJ2-3 and V is TRBV10-3, with 9 bases lining up with TRBD1. Germline V gives CDR1 ENHRY, CDR2 SYGVKD. The CDR3 totals 15 residues. J was trimmed by 2 bases and V by 10 bases; bases with no gene match: 10. The CDR3 spells CATRAGTGPTDTQYF. In DNA, the CDR3 is TGTGCCACCAGAGCGGGGACAGGGCCCACAGATACGCAGTATTTT.

This chain links TRBV5-4 with TRBJ1-4; a possible D gene is TRBD1 (5 bases). Germline lookup yields CDR1 SGHNT and CDR2 YYREEE (reference sequence). This CDR3 has 16 amino acids. Between the trimmed V and J ends, which lost 2 bases and 3 bases, there was a span of 14 bases. The CDR3 region has the DNA TGTGCCAGCAGCTTCTTCGGGGGTTCGGCTAATGAAAAACTGTTTTTT. The encoded protein is CASSFFGGSANEKLFF. The full variable domain, in which reference TRBV5-4 and TRBJ1-4 provide the parts outside the CDR3, is ETGVTQSPTHLIKTRGQQVTLRCSSQSGHNTVSWYQQALGQGPQFIFQYYREEENGRGNFPPRFSGLQFPNYSSELNVNALELDDSALYLCASSFFGGSANEKLFFGSGTQLSVL.

This clone showed up just once. The CDR3 region has the DNA TGTGCCAGCAGCCAAGCGACAGGGGGGGTTGCGCAGTACTTC. It specifies CASSQATGGVAQYF. The rearrangement uses TRBV14 and TRBJ2-7; 9 positions match TRBD1. After removal of 1 base from V and 9 bases from J, the junction contained 7 bases not matched to a gene. CDR1 SGHDN and CDR2 FVKESK come from the germline V gene. The CDR3 spans 14 residues.

Turning to this clone: The sample contains more than one DNA sequence encoding this CDR3. The V call is TRBV3-1 (or the pseudogene TRBV3-2), the J call TRBJ2-7; D might be TRBD2 (5 bases). V lost 3 bases to trimming and J lost 1 base, with 10 bases between them. The CDR3 is 14 amino acids. CDR1 LGHDT and CDR2 YNNKEL come from the germline V gene (reference sequence). CDR3 nucleotide sequence: TGTGCCAGCAGCCAGGGGAGAGGTTCCTACGAGCAGTACTTC. It encodes CASSQGRGSYEQYF.